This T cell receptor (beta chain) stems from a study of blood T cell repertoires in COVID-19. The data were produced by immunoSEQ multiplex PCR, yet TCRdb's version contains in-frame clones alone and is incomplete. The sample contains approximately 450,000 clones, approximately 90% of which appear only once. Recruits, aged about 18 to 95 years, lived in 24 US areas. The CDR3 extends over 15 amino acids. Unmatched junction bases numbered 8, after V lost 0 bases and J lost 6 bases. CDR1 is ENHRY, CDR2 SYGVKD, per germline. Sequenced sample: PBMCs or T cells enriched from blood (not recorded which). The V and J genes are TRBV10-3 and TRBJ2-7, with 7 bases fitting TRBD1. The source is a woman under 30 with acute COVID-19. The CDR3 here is CAISESGQRAGEQYF. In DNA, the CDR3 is TGTGCCATCAGTGAGTCGGGACAGAGGGCCGGCGAGCAGTACTTC.